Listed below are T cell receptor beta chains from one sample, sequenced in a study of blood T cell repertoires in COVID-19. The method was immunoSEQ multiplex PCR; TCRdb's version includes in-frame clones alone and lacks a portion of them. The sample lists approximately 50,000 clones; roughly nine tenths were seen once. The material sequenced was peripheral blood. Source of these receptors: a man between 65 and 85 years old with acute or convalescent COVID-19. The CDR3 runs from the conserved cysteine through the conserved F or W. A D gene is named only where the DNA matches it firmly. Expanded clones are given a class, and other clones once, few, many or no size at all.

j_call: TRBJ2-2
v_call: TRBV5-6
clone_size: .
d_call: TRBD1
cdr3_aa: CASRKGQLSTGELFF
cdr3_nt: TGTGCCAGCAGGAAGGGACAGCTTTCCACCGGGGAGCTGTTTTTT

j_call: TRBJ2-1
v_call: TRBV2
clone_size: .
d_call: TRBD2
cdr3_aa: CASRGTSGGPYNEQFF
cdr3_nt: TGTGCCAGCAGGGGGACTAGCGGGGGACCCTACAATGAGCAGTTCTTC

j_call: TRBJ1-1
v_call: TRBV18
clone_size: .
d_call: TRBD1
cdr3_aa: CASSPGTAHEAFF
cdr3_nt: TGTGCCAGCTCACCCGGGACAGCACATGAAGCTTTCTTT

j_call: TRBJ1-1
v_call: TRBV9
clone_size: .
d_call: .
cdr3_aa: CASGIRTTLKTEAFF
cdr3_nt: TGTGCCAGCGGAATACGGACAACCTTAAAAACTGAAGCTTTCTTT

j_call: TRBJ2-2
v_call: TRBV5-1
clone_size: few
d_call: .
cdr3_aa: CASSVGGAGTGELFF
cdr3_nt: TGCGCCAGCAGCGTCGGTGGAGCGGGCACCGGGGAGCTGTTTTTT

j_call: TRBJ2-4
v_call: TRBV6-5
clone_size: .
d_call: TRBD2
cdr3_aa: CASRRSGGQDIQYF
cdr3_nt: TGTGCCAGCAGACGAAGCGGGGGCCAGGACATTCAGTACTTC

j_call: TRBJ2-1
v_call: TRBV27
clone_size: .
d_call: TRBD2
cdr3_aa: CASSLKRGEYNEQFF
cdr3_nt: TGTGCCAGCAGTCTTAAGCGGGGGGAATACAATGAGCAGTTCTTC

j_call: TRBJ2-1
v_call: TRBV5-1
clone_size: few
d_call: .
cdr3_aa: CASSLAGGAYNEQFF
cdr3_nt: TGCGCCAGCAGCTTAGCCGGGGGTGCCTACAATGAGCAGTTCTTC

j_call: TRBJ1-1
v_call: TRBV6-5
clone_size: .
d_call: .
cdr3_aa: CASSYTRGTEAFF
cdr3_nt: TGTGCCAGCAGTTATACACGGGGCACTGAAGCTTTCTTT

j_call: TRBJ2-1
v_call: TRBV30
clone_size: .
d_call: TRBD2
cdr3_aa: CAWSVGGGADEQFF
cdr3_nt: TGTGCCTGGAGTGTCGGCGGGGGGGCCGATGAGCAGTTCTTC

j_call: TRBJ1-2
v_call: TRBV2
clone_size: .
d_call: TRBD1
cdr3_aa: CASSEPTGERYGYTF
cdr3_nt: TGTGCCAGCAGTGAACCCACAGGGGAACGCTATGGCTACACCTTC

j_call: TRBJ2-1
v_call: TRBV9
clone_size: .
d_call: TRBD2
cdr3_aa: CASSGGLAGGMNEQFF
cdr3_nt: TGTGCCAGCAGCGGAGGACTAGCGGGTGGAATGAATGAGCAGTTCTTC

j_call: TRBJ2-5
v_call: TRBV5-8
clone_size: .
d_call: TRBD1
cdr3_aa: CASSPGQGLSETQYF
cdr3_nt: TGTGCCAGCAGCCCGGGACAGGGGCTTTCAGAGACCCAGTACTTC

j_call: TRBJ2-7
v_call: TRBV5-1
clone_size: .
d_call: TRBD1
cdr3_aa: CASSPGTGSYEQYF
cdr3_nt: TGCGCCAGCAGCCCCGGGACAGGCTCCTACGAGCAGTACTTC

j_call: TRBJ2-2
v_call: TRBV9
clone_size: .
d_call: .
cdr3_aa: CASSSRHNTGELFF
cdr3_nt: TGTGCCAGCAGCTCAAGACACAACACCGGGGAGCTGTTTTTT

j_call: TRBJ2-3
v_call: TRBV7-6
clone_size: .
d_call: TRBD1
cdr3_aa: CASSLDGTGGLTDTQYF
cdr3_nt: TGTGCCAGCAGCTTAGACGGGACAGGGGGGTTGACAGATACGCAGTATTTT

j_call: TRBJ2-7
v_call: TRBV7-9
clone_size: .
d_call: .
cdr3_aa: CASSPKTGAISYEQYF
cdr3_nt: TGTGCCAGCAGCCCCAAGACAGGAGCAATTTCCTACGAGCAGTACTTC

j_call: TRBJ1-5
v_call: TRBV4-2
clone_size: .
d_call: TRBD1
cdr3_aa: CASSPSGQGPQPQHF
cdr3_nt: TGTGCCAGCAGCCCCTCGGGACAGGGGCCTCAGCCCCAGCATTTT

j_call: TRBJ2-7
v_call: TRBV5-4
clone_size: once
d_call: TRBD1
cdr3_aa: CASSPGGPAVAYEQYF
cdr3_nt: TGTGCCAGCAGCCCAGGGGGCCCCGCCGTTGCCTACGAGCAGTACTTC

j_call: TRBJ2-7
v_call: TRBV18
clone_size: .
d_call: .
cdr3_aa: CASSRGTDEQYF
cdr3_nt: TGTGCCAGCTCACGCGGGACAGACGAGCAGTACTTC

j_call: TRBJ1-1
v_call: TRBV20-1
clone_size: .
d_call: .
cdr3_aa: CSASTPYTEAFF
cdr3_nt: TGCAGTGCTAGTACGCCCTATACTGAAGCTTTCTTT

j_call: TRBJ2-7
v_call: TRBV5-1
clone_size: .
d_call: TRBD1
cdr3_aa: CASSLATHRGLSYEQYF
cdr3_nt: TGCGCCAGCAGCTTGGCGACACACAGGGGTCTTTCCTACGAGCAGTACTTC

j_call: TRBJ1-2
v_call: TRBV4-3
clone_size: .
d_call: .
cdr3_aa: CASSPTTAPNYGYTF
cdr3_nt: TGCGCCAGCAGTCCAACGACAGCTCCTAACTATGGCTACACCTTC

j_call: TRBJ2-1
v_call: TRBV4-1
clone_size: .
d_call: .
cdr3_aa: CASSQRGLENNEQFF
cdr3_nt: TGCGCCAGCAGCCAACGGGGTTTAGAAAACAATGAGCAGTTCTTC

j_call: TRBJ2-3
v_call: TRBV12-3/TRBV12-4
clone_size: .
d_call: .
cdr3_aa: CASSLRDTQYF
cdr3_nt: TGTGCCAGCAGTTTGAGGGATACGCAGTATTTT

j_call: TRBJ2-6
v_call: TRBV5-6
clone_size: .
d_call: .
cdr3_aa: CASSQLVSGANVLTF
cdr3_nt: TGTGCCAGCAGCCAGCTAGTCTCTGGGGCCAACGTCCTGACTTTC

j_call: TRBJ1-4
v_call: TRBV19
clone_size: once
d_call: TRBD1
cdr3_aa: CASTYRQGTVEKLFF
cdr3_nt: TGTGCCAGTACTTACCGACAGGGGACGGTGGAAAAACTGTTTTTT

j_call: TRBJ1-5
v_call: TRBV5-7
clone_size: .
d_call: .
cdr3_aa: CASSLRRGKCNKLNQPQHF
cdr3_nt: TGTGCCAGCAGCTTGCGCAGGGGAAAATGCAATAAGCTCAATCAGCCCCAGCATTTT

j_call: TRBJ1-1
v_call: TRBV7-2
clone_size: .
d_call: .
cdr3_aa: CASSFGGAWGTEAFF
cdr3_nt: TGTGCCAGCAGCTTTGGGGGGGCCTGGGGCACTGAAGCTTTCTTT

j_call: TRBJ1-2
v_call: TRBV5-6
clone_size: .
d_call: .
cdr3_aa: CASSLGGPRSNYGYTF
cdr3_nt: TGTGCCAGCAGCTTGGGGGGCCCGAGGAGTAACTATGGCTACACCTTC

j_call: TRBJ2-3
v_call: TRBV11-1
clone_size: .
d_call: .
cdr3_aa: CASSLDMFPDTQYF
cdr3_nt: TGTGCCAGCAGCCTCGACATGTTTCCAGATACGCAGTATTTT

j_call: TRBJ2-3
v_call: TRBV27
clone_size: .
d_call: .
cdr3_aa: CASSLPGASTDTQYF
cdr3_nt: TGTGCCAGCAGTTTACCGGGAGCTAGCACAGATACGCAGTATTTT

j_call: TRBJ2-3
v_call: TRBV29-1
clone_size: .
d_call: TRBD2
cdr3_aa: CSVDALTSSGGYTDTQYF
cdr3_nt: TGCAGCGTTGATGCCCTGACCTCTAGCGGGGGATACACAGATACGCAGTATTTT

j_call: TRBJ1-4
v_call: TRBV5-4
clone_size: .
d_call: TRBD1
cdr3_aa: CASSLGQGRGTTNEKLFF
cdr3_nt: TGTGCCAGCAGCTTGGGACAGGGAAGGGGTACAACTAATGAAAAACTGTTTTTT

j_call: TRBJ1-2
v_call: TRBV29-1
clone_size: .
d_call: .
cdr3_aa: CSVGGRDIYGYTF
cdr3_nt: TGCAGCGTTGGGGGAAGGGACATCTATGGCTACACCTTC

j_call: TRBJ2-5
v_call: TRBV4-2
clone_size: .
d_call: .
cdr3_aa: CASSQGGETQYF
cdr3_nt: TGTGCCAGCAGCCAAGGAGGGGAGACCCAGTACTTC

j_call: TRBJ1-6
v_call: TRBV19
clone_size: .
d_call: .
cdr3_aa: CASSIEIYQSPLHF
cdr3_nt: TGTGCCAGTAGTATAGAAATCTACCAATCACCCCTCCACTTT

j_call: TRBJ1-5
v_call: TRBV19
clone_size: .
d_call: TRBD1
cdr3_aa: CASGKSPGQGASQPQHF
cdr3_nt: TGTGCCAGCGGAAAATCCCCGGGACAGGGGGCGAGTCAGCCCCAGCATTTT

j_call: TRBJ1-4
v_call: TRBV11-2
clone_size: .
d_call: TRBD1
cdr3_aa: CASSPGTGGASDEKLFF
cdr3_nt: TGTGCCAGCAGCCCCGGGACAGGGGGCGCCTCGGATGAAAAACTGTTTTTT

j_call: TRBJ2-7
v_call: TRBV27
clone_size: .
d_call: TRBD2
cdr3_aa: CASSLGGGINYEQYF
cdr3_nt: TGTGCCAGCAGTTTGGGCGGGGGAATAAACTACGAGCAGTACTTC